One T cell receptor (beta chain) is described in this entry. A much larger clonotype is one base distant, so this may be a read error. This sample was included in a study of tumor-infiltrating lymphocytes in primary liver carcinoma. Germline DNA was extracted alongside blood RNA, which was obtained from unsorted whole blood. The CDR3 extends over 12 amino acids. A constant-region primer primed TCR beta cDNA synthesis from 400 to 550 ng of total RNA. Construction of TCR beta libraries relied on three successive nested multiplex PCR rounds employing slightly modified ARM-PCR. With TRBV1-TRBV30 forward primers and a C-beta reverse primer, the first two PCR rounds were run for about 10 cycles each. TCRdb recomputed calls from the multiplex PCR reads with MiXCR, one row per CDR3 protein. The sample gives about 300,000 distinct CDR3 sequences, around three fifths of which show up once; approximately 9% is in the top ten.

The TCR was taken from a man in his forties or fifties with primary liver carcinoma and hepatitis B virus infection. The source material was peripheral blood. The chain combines TRBV12-3 or TRBV12-4 with TRBJ2-7; D gene ambiguous. The CDR3, as DNA: TGTCCCAGCAGTTTGCAAGTCTACGAGCAGTACTTC. Protein: CPSSLQVYEQYF.